A selection of T cell receptor beta chains follows, all from one sample in a study of T cell changes during pregnancy in multiple sclerosis. The data were produced by immunoSEQ multiplex PCR, yet TCRdb's version contains in-frame clones alone and is incomplete. The repertoire consists of roughly 70,000 clones, with 90% occurring once and the leading ten covering around 1.5%. This sample comprised peripheral blood, obtained in the third trimester of pregnancy. Source of these receptors: a female donor with multiple sclerosis, enrolled in a pregnancy study. The CDR3 runs from the conserved cysteine through the conserved F or W. The D gene is left open where the match is weak. Clone size is not always given. Where it is, it says once, few, many or a class for expanded clones.

D: TRBD1
V: TRBV15
size: NA
J: TRBJ1-1
CDR3: CATSRVSGTGRTEAFF
DNA: TGTGCCACCAGCAGAGTGTCGGGGACAGGGCGTACTGAAGCTTTCTTT

D: NA
V: TRBV27
size: NA
J: TRBJ2-3
CDR3: CASSQYTISSSTEGTDTQYF
DNA: TGTGCCAGCAGTCAATACACGATTTCTTCGTCCACGGAGGGCACAGATACGCAGTATTTT

D: NA
V: TRBV11-2
size: NA
J: TRBJ1-5
CDR3: CASSLDNGNQPQHF
DNA: TGTGCCAGCAGCTTAGATAACGGTAATCAGCCCCAGCATTTT

D: TRBD1
V: TRBV7-9
size: NA
J: TRBJ2-7
CDR3: CASSGKGGASYEQYF
DNA: TGTGCCAGCAGCGGCAAAGGGGGCGCTTCCTACGAGCAGTACTTC

D: NA
V: TRBV6-1
size: NA
J: TRBJ2-7
CDR3: CASNGWLETYEQYF
DNA: TGTGCCAGCAATGGGTGGCTAGAGACCTACGAGCAGTACTTC

D: TRBD1
V: TRBV29-1
size: NA
J: TRBJ1-2
CDR3: CSADREWVYGYTF
DNA: TGCAGCGCGGACAGGGAGTGGGTCTATGGCTACACCTTC

D: TRBD1
V: TRBV19
size: NA
J: TRBJ2-7
CDR3: CASSIFGGDRGYEQYF
DNA: TGTGCCAGTAGTATATTCGGTGGAGACAGGGGATACGAGCAGTACTTC

D: TRBD1
V: TRBV7-9
size: few
J: TRBJ1-1
CDR3: CASSFLGTAEAFF
DNA: TGTGCCAGCAGCTTTTTGGGGACAGCTGAAGCTTTCTTT

D: NA
V: TRBV6-5
size: NA
J: TRBJ2-3
CDR3: CASSLKPGLITDTQYF
DNA: TGTGCCAGCAGTTTAAAGCCGGGACTTATCACAGATACGCAGTATTTT

D: TRBD1
V: TRBV27
size: once
J: TRBJ2-7
CDR3: CASKQGAMSSYEQYF
DNA: TGTGCCAGCAAACAGGGGGCTATGAGCTCCTACGAGCAGTACTTC

D: TRBD1
V: TRBV5-1
size: NA
J: TRBJ1-3
CDR3: CASSLATGTGNTIYF
DNA: TGCGCCAGCAGCTTAGCGACAGGGACTGGAAACACCATATATTTT

D: TRBD1
V: TRBV19
size: NA
J: TRBJ2-7
CDR3: CASRLTGGVTYEQYF
DNA: TGTGCCAGTAGACTGACAGGGGGAGTGACCTACGAGCAGTACTTC

D: NA
V: TRBV7-9
size: NA
J: TRBJ2-7
CDR3: CASRPTGPSEQYF
DNA: TGTGCCAGCAGACCAACAGGACCCAGCGAGCAGTACTTC

D: TRBD2
V: TRBV6-1
size: NA
J: TRBJ2-3
CDR3: CASSVTSGRRTDTQYF
DNA: TGTGCCAGCAGTGTAACTAGCGGGAGACGGACAGATACGCAGTATTTT

D: TRBD2
V: TRBV5-1
size: NA
J: TRBJ2-7
CDR3: CASSLVRAGGSDADEQYF
DNA: TGCGCCAGCAGCTTGGTTCGAGCGGGAGGGTCCGATGCGGACGAGCAGTACTTC

D: NA
V: TRBV2
size: NA
J: TRBJ1-1
CDR3: CASSGEKFTEAFF
DNA: TGTGCCAGCAGTGGCGAAAAGTTCACTGAAGCTTTCTTT

D: NA
V: TRBV7-9
size: NA
J: TRBJ2-3
CDR3: CATTQGGTDTQYF
DNA: TGTGCCACCACCCAGGGTGGCACAGATACGCAGTATTTT

D: TRBD1
V: TRBV10-3
size: NA
J: TRBJ1-5
CDR3: CAISGQGGQPQHF
DNA: TGTGCCATCTCGGGACAGGGTGGACAGCCCCAGCATTTT

D: NA
V: TRBV6-1
size: NA
J: TRBJ1-5
CDR3: CASLPGQRDQPQHF
DNA: TGTGCCAGCCTACCAGGACAAAGGGATCAGCCCCAGCATTTT

D: NA
V: TRBV14
size: once
J: TRBJ1-1
CDR3: CASSQVRLRTEAFF
DNA: TGTGCCAGCAGCCAAGTCCGTCTGCGGACTGAAGCTTTCTTT

D: NA
V: TRBV7-2
size: NA
J: TRBJ2-3
CDR3: CASSLGQPGNTDTQYF
DNA: TGTGCCAGCAGCTTAGGCCAGCCGGGAAACACAGATACGCAGTATTTT

D: TRBD1
V: TRBV9
size: NA
J: TRBJ2-1
CDR3: CASSDKGGSSYNEQFF
DNA: TGTGCCAGCAGCGATAAAGGGGGCTCCTCCTACAATGAGCAGTTCTTC

D: TRBD1
V: TRBV19
size: NA
J: TRBJ2-1
CDR3: CASSKKSGQTSYNEQFF
DNA: TGTGCCAGTAGTAAGAAATCGGGACAGACCTCCTACAATGAGCAGTTCTTC

D: NA
V: TRBV6-1
size: NA
J: TRBJ1-2
CDR3: CASSENLNYGYTF
DNA: TGTGCCAGCAGTGAGAACTTAAACTATGGCTACACCTTC

D: TRBD2
V: TRBV30
size: NA
J: TRBJ2-3
CDR3: CAWSVGLAGTDTQYF
DNA: TGTGCCTGGAGTGTAGGCCTAGCGGGGACAGATACGCAGTATTTT

D: NA
V: TRBV2
size: NA
J: TRBJ1-5
CDR3: CASNAMDFNQPQHF
DNA: TGTGCCAGCAACGCCATGGACTTCAATCAGCCCCAGCATTTT

D: TRBD1
V: TRBV6-6
size: NA
J: TRBJ2-2
CDR3: CASSRQGPSTGELFF
DNA: TGTGCCAGCAGTCGACAGGGTCCCAGCACCGGGGAGCTGTTTTTT

D: TRBD1
V: TRBV6-5
size: NA
J: TRBJ1-2
CDR3: CASSYKDRSYGYTF
DNA: TGTGCCAGCAGTTACAAGGACAGGTCCTATGGCTACACCTTC

D: TRBD2
V: TRBV5-1
size: few
J: TRBJ2-7
CDR3: CASSLIAGGEQYF
DNA: TGCGCCAGCAGCTTGATAGCGGGAGGTGAGCAGTACTTC

D: TRBD1
V: TRBV6-1
size: NA
J: TRBJ2-1
CDR3: CASSTDRDPYNEQFF
DNA: TGTGCCAGCAGTACGGACAGGGATCCCTACAATGAGCAGTTCTTC

D: TRBD1
V: TRBV7-2
size: NA
J: TRBJ2-7
CDR3: CASSTGQGKEQYF
DNA: TGTGCCAGCAGCACGGGACAGGGGAAGGAGCAGTACTTC

D: TRBD2
V: TRBV7-9
size: NA
J: TRBJ2-5
CDR3: CASSLELAEGKYF
DNA: TGTGCCAGCAGCTTAGAACTAGCGGAGGGGAAGTACTTC

D: NA
V: TRBV14
size: NA
J: TRBJ2-4
CDR3: CASSQWRPIQYF
DNA: TGTGCCAGCAGCCAATGGCGGCCCATTCAGTACTTC

D: TRBD2
V: TRBV10-3
size: NA
J: TRBJ2-7
CDR3: CAISEPQAGAYEQYF
DNA: TGTGCCATCAGTGAGCCCCAAGCGGGAGCCTACGAGCAGTACTTC

D: NA
V: TRBV5-8
size: NA
J: TRBJ2-5
CDR3: CASSLAWRVRETQYF
DNA: TGTGCCAGCAGCTTGGCCTGGCGGGTGAGGGAGACCCAGTACTTC

D: NA
V: TRBV4-2
size: NA
J: TRBJ1-3
CDR3: CASSHPFYRSSGNTIYF
DNA: TGTGCCAGCAGCCACCCCTTTTATCGTAGCTCTGGAAACACCATATATTTT

D: TRBD2
V: TRBV10-1
size: NA
J: TRBJ2-7
CDR3: CASSERLRYPFIAGRLYEQYF
DNA: TGCGCCAGCAGTGAGAGGCTACGGTATCCCTTTATAGCGGGAAGATTATACGAGCAGTACTTC

D: NA
V: TRBV29-1
size: NA
J: TRBJ2-7
CDR3: CSVGGHLYEQYF
DNA: TGCAGCGTTGGAGGACACCTCTACGAGCAGTACTTC

D: NA
V: TRBV5-4
size: NA
J: TRBJ1-2
CDR3: CASRDSNNYGYTF
DNA: TGTGCCAGCAGGGACAGTAATAACTATGGCTACACCTTC

D: NA
V: TRBV11-2
size: once
J: TRBJ2-1
CDR3: CASSYAIQGTYNEQFF
DNA: TGTGCCAGCAGCTATGCGATACAGGGAACGTACAATGAGCAGTTCTTC